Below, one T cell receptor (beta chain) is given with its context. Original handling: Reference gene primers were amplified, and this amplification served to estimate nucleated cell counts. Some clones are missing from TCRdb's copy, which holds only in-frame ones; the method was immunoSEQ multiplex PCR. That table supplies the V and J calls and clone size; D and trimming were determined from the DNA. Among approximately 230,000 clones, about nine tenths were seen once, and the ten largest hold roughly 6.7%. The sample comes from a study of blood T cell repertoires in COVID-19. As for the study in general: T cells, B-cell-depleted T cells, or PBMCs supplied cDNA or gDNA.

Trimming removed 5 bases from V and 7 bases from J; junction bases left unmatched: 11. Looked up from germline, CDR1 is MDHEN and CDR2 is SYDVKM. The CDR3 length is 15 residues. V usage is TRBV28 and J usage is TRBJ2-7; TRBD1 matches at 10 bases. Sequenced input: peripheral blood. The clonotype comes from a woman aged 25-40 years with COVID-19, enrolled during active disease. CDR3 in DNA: TGTGCCAGCAGTATCCGGGACAGGGGTTTTAGTGAGCAGTACTTC. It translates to CASSIRDRGFSEQYF.